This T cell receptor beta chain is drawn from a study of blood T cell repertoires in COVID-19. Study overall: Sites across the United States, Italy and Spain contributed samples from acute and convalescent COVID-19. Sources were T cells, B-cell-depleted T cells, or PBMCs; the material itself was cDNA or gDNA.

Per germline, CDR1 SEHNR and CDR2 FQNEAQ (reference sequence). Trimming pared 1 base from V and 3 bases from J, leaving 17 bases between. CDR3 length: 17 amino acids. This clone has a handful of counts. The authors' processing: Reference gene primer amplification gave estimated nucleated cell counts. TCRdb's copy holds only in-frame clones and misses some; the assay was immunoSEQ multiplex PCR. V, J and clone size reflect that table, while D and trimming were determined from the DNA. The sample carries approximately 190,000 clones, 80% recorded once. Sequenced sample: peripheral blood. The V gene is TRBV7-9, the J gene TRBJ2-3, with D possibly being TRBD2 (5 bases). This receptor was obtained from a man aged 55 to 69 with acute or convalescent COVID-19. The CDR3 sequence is CASSLGGPGSETDTQYF. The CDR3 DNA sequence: TGTGCCAGCAGCTTAGGCGGTCCGGGAAGTGAGACAGATACGCAGTATTTT.